Sequencing of this TCR beta chain was carried out in a study of shared clonotypes between healthy human individuals. The germline CDR1 and CDR2 sequences are GTSNPN and SVGIG (reference sequence). CDR3 size: 12 residues. Trimming cost V 3 bases and J 2 bases; bases outside gene matches: 1. TCRdb's copy holds only in-frame clones and misses some; the assay was immunoSEQ multiplex PCR. Among around 2,000,000 clones listed, roughly 94% were seen once. The sequenced sample consisted of naive CD4+ T cells sorted from blood. Subset in this sample: CD45RA+ positively selected. The V and J genes are TRBV30 and TRBJ2-7; 7 bases are a match to TRBD2. The sequence came from a man aged 18 to 35 in good health. CDR3 loop: CAWRGLAYEQYF. Written as DNA, the CDR3 is TGTGCCTGGAGAGGACTAGCCTACGAGCAGTACTTC.